A selection of T cell receptor beta chains follows, all from one sample in a study of blood T cell repertoires in COVID-19. Assay: immunoSEQ multiplex PCR; the TCRdb copy retains only in-frame clones and omits some. The profile shows 410,000 or so clones, about 91% of them singletons. Material: peripheral blood. The origin of the receptors is a woman aged 35 to 49 with COVID-19, enrolled during active disease. Both conserved end residues are part of each CDR3. Each record gives: J gene, D gene, clone size, V gene, CDR3 length, CDR3 DNA, CDR3 protein. D genes are given only for firm matches. The size field is filled for only some rows; it gives once, few, many or a size class.

TRBJ1-1 TRBD1 . TRBV5-1 14 TGCGCCAGCAGGGCCGGGACAGGGGGCACTGAAGCTTTCTTT CASRAGTGGTEAFF
TRBJ1-1 . few TRBV7-3 16 TGTGCCAGCAGCTTAAATAGGGGCGCAACTTACACTGAAGCTTTCTTT CASSLNRGATYTEAFF
TRBJ1-1 TRBD1 . TRBV28 14 TGTGCCAGCAGTTCCGGACAGGGAGGCACTGAAGCTTTCTTT CASSSGQGGTEAFF
TRBJ1-1 . . TRBV19 14 TGTGCCAGTAGCCGCGTAGGCACGGGCACTGAAGCTTTCTTT CASSRVGTGTEAFF
TRBJ1-1 TRBD1 . TRBV7-2 15 TGTGCCAGCAGCGGGGGACAGCTGCTCTACACTGAAGCTTTCTTT CASSGGQLLYTEAFF
TRBJ1-2 . . TRBV28 14 TGTGCCAGCAGTCTCCCGGCCCGGGGTCTCGGCTACACCTTC CASSLPARGLGYTF
TRBJ1-5 . . TRBV7-9 11 TGTGCCAGCAGCTTCAAACAGCCCCAGCATTTT CASSFKQPQHF
TRBJ1-2 . . TRBV4-3 15 TGCGCCAGCAGCCAAGTGGGGCAGGTCTTTTATGGCTACACCTTC CASSQVGQVFYGYTF
TRBJ2-5 . . TRBV29-1 13 TGCAGCCCCACGTCCGCAGGGGAAGAGACCCAGTACTTC CSPTSAGEETQYF
TRBJ1-6 TRBD1 . TRBV6-2/TRBV6-3 14 TGTGCCAGCAGTAACAGACAGGGTAATTCACCCCTCCACTTT CASSNRQGNSPLHF
TRBJ1-4 TRBD1 . TRBV30 13 TGTGCCTGGAGTAAAGGACAGGATGAAAAACTGTTTTTT CAWSKGQDEKLFF
TRBJ1-1 . . TRBV6-1 14 TGTGCCAGCAGTGAGAGGGGGGGGAACACTGAAGCTTTCTTT CASSERGGNTEAFF
TRBJ2-5 . . TRBV4-2 18 TGTGCCAGCAGCCATAAGGTTAAGGGGGGGGGCCGGGTAGAGACCCAGTACTTC CASSHKVKGGGRVETQYF
TRBJ1-2 . . TRBV28 12 TGTGCTATTCCGGGGGGCAGCTATGGCTACACCTTC CAIPGGSYGYTF
TRBJ2-7 . . TRBV7-8 15 TGTGCCAGCAGCTTGGGACTTCCGGGTAATTACGAGCAGTACTTC CASSLGLPGNYEQYF
TRBJ2-2 . . TRBV4-3 17 TGCGCCAGCAGCCAAGAGAGGAGCCTTCTCAACACCGGGGAGCTGTTTTTT CASSQERSLLNTGELFF
TRBJ1-5 TRBD1 . TRBV23-1 17 TGCGCCAGCAGCGGGGACAGGGGTTGTATGAGCAATCAGCCCCAGCATTTT CASSGDRGCMSNQPQHF
TRBJ1-4 . . TRBV2 14 TGTGCCAGCAGCGATTGGGGAGCTAATGAAAAACTGTTTTTT CASSDWGANEKLFF
TRBJ2-7 . . TRBV11-3 13 TGTGCCAGCAGCTTAGGGGCAGCCTACGAGCAGTACTTC CASSLGAAYEQYF
TRBJ1-4 . . TRBV6-1 16 TGTGCCAGCAGTGATTCTGCAGGAAGGGGTAATGAAAAACTGTTTTTT CASSDSAGRGNEKLFF
TRBJ2-7 . few TRBV7-8 15 TGTGCCAGCAGCCCTAGACAGACTTATCAAGACGAGCAGTACTTC CASSPRQTYQDEQYF
TRBJ2-1 TRBD1 . TRBV5-5 14 TGTGCCAGCAGCCCGACAGGGCAATACAATGAGCAGTTCTTC CASSPTGQYNEQFF
TRBJ2-5 TRBD1 once TRBV9 17 TGTGCCAGCAGCGTAGCTCTGGCAGGGGGCCACCAAGAGACCCAGTACTTC CASSVALAGGHQETQYF
TRBJ2-7 TRBD2 few TRBV7-3 14 TGTGCCAGCAGCCCATCCGGGGGGAACTACGAGCAGTACTTC CASSPSGGNYEQYF
TRBJ1-1 . once TRBV18 11 TGTGCCAGCTCACCCCAGGGGTACGCTTTCTTT CASSPQGYAFF
TRBJ2-3 TRBD2 . TRBV5-4 16 TGTGCCAGCAGCAAGGAACCTAGCGGGGGTGCAGATACGCAGTATTTT CASSKEPSGGADTQYF
TRBJ1-1 TRBD1 . TRBV5-6 13 TGTGCCAGCAGCTCTAGGCAGGGGGCTGAAGCTTTCTTT CASSSRQGAEAFF
TRBJ2-2 . once TRBV25-1 15 TGTGCCAGCAGTGAATGGTCAGGGGACGGCGGGGAGCTGTTTTTT CASSEWSGDGGELFF
TRBJ2-3 . . TRBV5-1 15 TGCGCCAGCAGCTTGGATGGACACTTCACAGATACGCAGTATTTT CASSLDGHFTDTQYF
TRBJ1-2 . few TRBV19 12 TGTGCCAGTAGGAGGCCCCGAGAGGGCTACACCTTC CASRRPREGYTF
TRBJ2-3 TRBD2 . TRBV11-1 16 TGTGCCAGCAGCGCCTTCGGGACTATGAGCACAGATACGCAGTATTTT CASSAFGTMSTDTQYF
TRBJ1-2 . few TRBV10-3 12 TGTGCCACCTCGGACAGTCACTATGGCTACACCTTC CATSDSHYGYTF
TRBJ2-1 TRBD2 . TRBV7-9 16 TGTGCCAGCAGCTTAGGGCTAGCGGGCACTTACAATGAGCAGTTCTTC CASSLGLAGTYNEQFF
TRBJ2-3 . . TRBV5-4 14 TGTGCCAGCAGCTTGGACAGGGTAGCAGATACGCAGTATTTT CASSLDRVADTQYF
TRBJ2-2 . . TRBV15 15 TGTGCCACCAGCAGAGGGACAGGGAGGGGTGCGGAGCTGTTTTTT CATSRGTGRGAELFF
TRBJ1-1 . . TRBV5-1 15 TGCGCCAGCAGCAGCGAGACAGGAGGGAACACTGAAGCTTTCTTT CASSSETGGNTEAFF
TRBJ2-1 TRBD1 . TRBV6-2/TRBV6-3 12 TGTGCCAGCAGCCTAACAGGGGGCGTTCAGTTCTTC CASSLTGGVQFF
TRBJ1-4 . once TRBV4-3 17 TGCGCCAGCAGCCAAGATCCGGTTGAGGGCTGGAGCGAAAAACTGTTTTTT CASSQDPVEGWSEKLFF
TRBJ1-1 . . TRBV30 12 TGTGCCTGGAGTGTAAGTAGTGTTGAAGCTTTCTTT CAWSVSSVEAFF
TRBJ1-5 TRBD1 many TRBV2 14 TGTGCCAGCAGTGGATTAACAGGGGATCAGCCCCAGCATTTT CASSGLTGDQPQHF
TRBJ1-5 . . TRBV18 13 TGTGCCAGCTCACCAGGGGCCAATCAGCCCCAGCATTTT CASSPGANQPQHF
TRBJ1-1 TRBD1 . TRBV11-2 16 TGTGCCAGCAGTGGTAGGGACAGGGGGCTAACCACTGAAGCTTTCTTT CASSGRDRGLTTEAFF